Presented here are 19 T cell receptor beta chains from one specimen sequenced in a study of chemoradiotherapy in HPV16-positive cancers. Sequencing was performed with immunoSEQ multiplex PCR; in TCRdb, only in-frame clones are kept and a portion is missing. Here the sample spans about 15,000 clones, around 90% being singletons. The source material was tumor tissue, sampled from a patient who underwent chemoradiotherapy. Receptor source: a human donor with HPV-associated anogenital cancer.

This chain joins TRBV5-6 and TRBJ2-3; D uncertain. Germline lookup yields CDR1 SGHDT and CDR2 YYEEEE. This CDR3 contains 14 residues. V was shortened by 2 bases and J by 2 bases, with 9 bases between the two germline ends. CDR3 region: CASSFVEATDTQYF. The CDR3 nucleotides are TGTGCCAGCAGCTTTGTTGAAGCCACAGATACGCAGTATTTT. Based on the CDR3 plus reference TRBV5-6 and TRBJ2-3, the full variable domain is DAGVTQSPTHLIKTRGQQVTLRCSPKSGHDTVSWYQQALGQGPQFIFQYYEEEERQRGNFPDRFSGHQFPNYSSELNVNALLLGDSALYLCASSFVEATDTQYFGPGTRLTVL.

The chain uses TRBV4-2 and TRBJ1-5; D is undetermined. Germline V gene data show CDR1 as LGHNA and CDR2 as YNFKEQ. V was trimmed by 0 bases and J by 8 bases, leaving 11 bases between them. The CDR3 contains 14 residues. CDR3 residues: CASSQEQGREPQHF. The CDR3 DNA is TGTGCCAGCAGCCAAGAACAAGGGCGGGAGCCCCAGCATTTT.

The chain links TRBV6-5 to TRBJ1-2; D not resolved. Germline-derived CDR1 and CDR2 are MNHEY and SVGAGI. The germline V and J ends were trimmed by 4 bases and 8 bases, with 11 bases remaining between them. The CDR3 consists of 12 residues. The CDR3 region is CASSSEYRGYTF. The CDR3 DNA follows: TGTGCCAGCAGTTCGGAGTATAGGGGCTACACCTTC.

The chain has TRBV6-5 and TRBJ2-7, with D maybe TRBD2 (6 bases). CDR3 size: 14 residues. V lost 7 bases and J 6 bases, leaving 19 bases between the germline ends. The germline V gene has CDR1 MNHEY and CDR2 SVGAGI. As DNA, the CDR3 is TGTGCCAGCACCCCAATCGGGCGGGGAGGCGAGCAGTACTTC. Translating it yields CASTPIGRGGEQYF.

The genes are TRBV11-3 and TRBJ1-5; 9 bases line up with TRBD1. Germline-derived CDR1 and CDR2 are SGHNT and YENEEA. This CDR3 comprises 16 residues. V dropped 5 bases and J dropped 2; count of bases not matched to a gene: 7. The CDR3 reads CASSPQGARGNQPQHF. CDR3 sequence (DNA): TGTGCCAGCAGCCCACAGGGGGCGCGTGGCAATCAGCCCCAGCATTTT.

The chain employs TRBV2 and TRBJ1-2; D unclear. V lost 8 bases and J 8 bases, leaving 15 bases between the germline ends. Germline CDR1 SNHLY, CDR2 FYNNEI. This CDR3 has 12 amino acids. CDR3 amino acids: CASGLALQGYTF. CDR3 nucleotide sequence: TGTGCCAGCGGGTTGGCTTTGCAAGGCTACACCTTC.

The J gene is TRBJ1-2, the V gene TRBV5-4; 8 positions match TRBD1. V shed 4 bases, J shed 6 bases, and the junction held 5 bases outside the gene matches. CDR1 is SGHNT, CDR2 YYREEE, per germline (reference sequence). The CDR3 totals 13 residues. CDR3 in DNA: TGTGCCAGCAGCAACAGGGGGGAGGATGGCTACACCTTC. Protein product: CASSNRGEDGYTF.

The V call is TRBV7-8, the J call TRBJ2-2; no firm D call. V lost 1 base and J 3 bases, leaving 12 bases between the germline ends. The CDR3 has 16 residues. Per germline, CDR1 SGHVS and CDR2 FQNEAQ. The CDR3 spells CASSLGSNGYTGELFF. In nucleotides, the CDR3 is TGTGCCAGCAGCTTAGGAAGCAACGGATACACCGGGGAGCTGTTTTTT.

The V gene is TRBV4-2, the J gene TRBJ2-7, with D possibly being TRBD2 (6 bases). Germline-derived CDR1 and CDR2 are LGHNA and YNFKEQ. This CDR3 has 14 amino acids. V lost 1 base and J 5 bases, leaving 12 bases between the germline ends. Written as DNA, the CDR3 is TGTGCCAGCAGCCAAGCTAGCGAGGCTCACGAGCAGTACTTC. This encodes CASSQASEAHEQYF.

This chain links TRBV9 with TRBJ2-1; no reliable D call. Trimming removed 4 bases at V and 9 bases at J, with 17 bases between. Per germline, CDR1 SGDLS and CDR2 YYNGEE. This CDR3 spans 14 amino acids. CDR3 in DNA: TGTGCCAGCAGCTTAGCTGTCGGCCCCTCTGAGCAGTTCTTC. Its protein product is CASSLAVGPSEQFF.

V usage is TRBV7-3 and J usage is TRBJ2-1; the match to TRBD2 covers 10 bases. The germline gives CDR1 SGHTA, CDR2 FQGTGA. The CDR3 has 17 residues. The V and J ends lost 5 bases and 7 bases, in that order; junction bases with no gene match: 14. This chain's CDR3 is CASSKGVAGGSWNEQFF. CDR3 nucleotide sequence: TGTGCCAGCAGCAAAGGGGTAGCGGGGGGTAGTTGGAATGAGCAGTTCTTC.

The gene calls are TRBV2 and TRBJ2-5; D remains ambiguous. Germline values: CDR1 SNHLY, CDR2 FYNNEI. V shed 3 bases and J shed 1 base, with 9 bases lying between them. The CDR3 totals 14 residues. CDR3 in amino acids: CASSDSAGQETQYF. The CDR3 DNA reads TGTGCCAGCAGTGATTCTGCAGGCCAAGAGACCCAGTACTTC.

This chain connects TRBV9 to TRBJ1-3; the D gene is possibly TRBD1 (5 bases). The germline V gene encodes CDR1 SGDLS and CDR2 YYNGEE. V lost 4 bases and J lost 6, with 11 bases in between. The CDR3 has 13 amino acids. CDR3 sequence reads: CASSSGLENTIYF. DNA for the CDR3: TGTGCCAGCAGCTCAGGGTTGGAAAACACCATATATTTT.

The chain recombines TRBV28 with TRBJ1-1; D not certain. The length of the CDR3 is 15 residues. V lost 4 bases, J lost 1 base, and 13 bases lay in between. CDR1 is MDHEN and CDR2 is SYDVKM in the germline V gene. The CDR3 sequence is CASSYPQGSNTEAFF. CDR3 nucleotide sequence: TGTGCCAGCAGTTACCCCCAAGGTTCGAACACTGAAGCTTTCTTT.

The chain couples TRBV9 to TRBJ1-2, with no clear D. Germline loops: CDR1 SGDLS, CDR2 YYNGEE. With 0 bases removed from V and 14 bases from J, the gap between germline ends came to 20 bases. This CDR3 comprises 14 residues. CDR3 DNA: TGTGCCAGCAGCGTAGATCAGAGCAGCCCTAGGAGAACCTTC. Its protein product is CASSVDQSSPRRTF.

This chain's CDR3 is CASREAGPGYTF. The CDR3 DNA reads TGTGCCAGCAGAGAGGCAGGTCCTGGCTACACCTTC. The chain combines TRBV6-1 with TRBJ1-2; D is unclear. V lost 6 bases, J lost 7 bases, and 12 bases lay in between. Germline V gene data show CDR1 as MNHNS and CDR2 as SASEGT. The CDR3 length is 12 residues.

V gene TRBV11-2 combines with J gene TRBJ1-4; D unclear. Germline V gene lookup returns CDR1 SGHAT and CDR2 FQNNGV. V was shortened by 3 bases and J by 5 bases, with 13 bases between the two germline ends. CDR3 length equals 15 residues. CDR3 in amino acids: CASSFSGRRNEKLFF. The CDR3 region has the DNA TGTGCCAGCAGCTTTTCCGGGAGAAGAAATGAAAAACTGTTTTTT.

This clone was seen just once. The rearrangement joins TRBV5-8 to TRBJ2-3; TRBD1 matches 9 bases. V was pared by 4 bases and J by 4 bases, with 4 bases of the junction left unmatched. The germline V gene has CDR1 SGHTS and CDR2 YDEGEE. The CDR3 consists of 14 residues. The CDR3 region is CASSRQGGPDTQYF. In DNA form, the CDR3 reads TGTGCCAGCAGCCGACAGGGGGGACCAGATACGCAGTATTTT. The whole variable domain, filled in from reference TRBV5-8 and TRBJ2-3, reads EAGVTQSPTHLIKTRGQQATLRCSPISGHTSVYWYQQALGLGLQFLLWYDEGEERNRGNFPPRFSGRQFPNYSSELNVNALELEDSALYLCASSRQGGPDTQYFGPGTRLTVL.

CDR3 nucleotides: TGTGCCAGCAGTCCACCCAGTCGCCTGCAGTTCTTC. Its protein is CASSPPSRLQFF. The rearrangement uses TRBV6-5 and TRBJ2-1, with no clear D. Trimming took off 5 bases at V and 12 bases at J, with 14 bases between the two ends. CDR3 length: 12 amino acids. Germline lookup yields CDR1 MNHEY and CDR2 SVGAGI.